This T cell receptor (beta chain) was found in a study of technical replicates of blood from a few donors. TCRdb's table, derived via immunoSEQ multiplex PCR, lists solely in-frame clones and lacks some. The sample has 12,000 or so clones, roughly 85% seen once. The V gene's germline CDR1 is MDHEN and CDR2 SYDVKM. V gave up 5 bases and J gave up 0 bases, with 16 bases separating them. The CDR3 consists of 16 residues. V and J are TRBV28 and TRBJ1-1; weak D call: TRBD1 (6 bases). The sequenced material came from PBMCs. This clonotype originated in a human donor in good health. The CDR3 DNA is TGTGCCAGCAGTAACCCCGTTGGGGGCCTGAACACTGAAGCTTTCTTT. This encodes CASSNPVGGLNTEAFF.